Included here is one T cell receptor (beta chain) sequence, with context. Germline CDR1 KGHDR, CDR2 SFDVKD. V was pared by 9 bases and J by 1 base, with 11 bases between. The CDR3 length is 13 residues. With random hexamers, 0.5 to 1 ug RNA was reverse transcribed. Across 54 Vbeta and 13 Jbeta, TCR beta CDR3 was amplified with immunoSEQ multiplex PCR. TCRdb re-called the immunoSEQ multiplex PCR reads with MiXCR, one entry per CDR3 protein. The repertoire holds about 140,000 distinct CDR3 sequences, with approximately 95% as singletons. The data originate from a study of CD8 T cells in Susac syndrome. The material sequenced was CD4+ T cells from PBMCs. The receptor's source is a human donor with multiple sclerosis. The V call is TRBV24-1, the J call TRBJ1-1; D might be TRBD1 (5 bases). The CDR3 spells CATQYRRNTEAFF. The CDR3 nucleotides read TGTGCCACCCAATACAGGCGGAACACTGAAGCTTTCTTT.